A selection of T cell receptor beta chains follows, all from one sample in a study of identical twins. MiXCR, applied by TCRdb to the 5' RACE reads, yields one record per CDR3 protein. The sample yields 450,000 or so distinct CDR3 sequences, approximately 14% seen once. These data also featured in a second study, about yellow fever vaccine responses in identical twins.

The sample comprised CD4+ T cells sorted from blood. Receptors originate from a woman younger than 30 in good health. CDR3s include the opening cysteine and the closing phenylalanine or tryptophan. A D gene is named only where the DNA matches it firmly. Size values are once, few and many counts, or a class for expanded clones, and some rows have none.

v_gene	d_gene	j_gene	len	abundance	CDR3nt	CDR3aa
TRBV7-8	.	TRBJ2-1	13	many	TGTGCCAGCAGCTTAGACAGAAACAATGAGCAGTTCTTC	CASSLDRNNEQFF
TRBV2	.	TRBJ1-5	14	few	TGTGCCAGCGGGGGGGAGCTTAGCAATCAGCCCCAGCATTTT	CASGGELSNQPQHF
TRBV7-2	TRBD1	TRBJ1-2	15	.	TGTGCCAGCAGCCAGGGACAGTCCATTACCTATGGCTACACCTTC	CASSQGQSITYGYTF
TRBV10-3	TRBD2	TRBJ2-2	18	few	TGTGCCATCAGTGACTTCCAAATCGGGGGGGGAAACACCGGGGAGCTGTTTTTT	CAISDFQIGGGNTGELFF
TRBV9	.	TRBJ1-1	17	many	TGTGCCAGCAGCTCGCCCGAGGGGGGCGCGTTCGGCACTGAAGCTTTCTTT	CASSSPEGGAFGTEAFF
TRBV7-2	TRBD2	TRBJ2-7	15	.	TGTGCCAGCAGCCCGGGACTAGCGGGAGAGTACGAGCAGTACTTC	CASSPGLAGEYEQYF
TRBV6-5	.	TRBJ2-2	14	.	TGTGCCAGCAGTTACGGGGCGAACACCGGGGAGCTGTTTTTT	CASSYGANTGELFF
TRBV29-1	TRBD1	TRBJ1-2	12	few	TGCAGCGTGGGGGACAGGGGTAGGGGCTACACCTTC	CSVGDRGRGYTF
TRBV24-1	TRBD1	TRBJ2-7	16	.	TGTGCCACCAGTGGAGCCCCAGGGACAGGTTCCTACGAGCAGTACTTC	CATSGAPGTGSYEQYF
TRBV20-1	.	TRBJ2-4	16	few	TGCAGTGCTAGAGCTAGGACCAATCCTCCGAAAAACATTCAGTACTTC	CSARARTNPPKNIQYF
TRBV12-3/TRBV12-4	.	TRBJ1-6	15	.	TGTGCCAGCGGTAGACAAGGGGGGGGGAATTCACCCCTCCACTTT	CASGRQGGGNSPLHF
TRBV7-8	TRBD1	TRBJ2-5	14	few	TGTGCCAGCAGGGGACAGGGAAAGTCCGAGACCCAGTACTTC	CASRGQGKSETQYF
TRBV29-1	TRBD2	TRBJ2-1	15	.	TGCAGCGTTGTTACTAGCGGGTTCTCCTACAATGAGCAGTTCTTC	CSVVTSGFSYNEQFF
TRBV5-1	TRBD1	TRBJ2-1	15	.	TGCGCCAGCAGCTTTAGACAGGGGCGGTACAATGAGCAGTTCTTC	CASSFRQGRYNEQFF
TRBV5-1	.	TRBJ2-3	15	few	TGCGCCAGCAGCTTGGGTATTCTAGCCACAGATACGCAGTATTTT	CASSLGILATDTQYF
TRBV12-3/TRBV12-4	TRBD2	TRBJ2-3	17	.	TGTGCCAGCAGTTTACAACTAGCGGGATGGAGCACAGATACGCAGTATTTT	CASSLQLAGWSTDTQYF
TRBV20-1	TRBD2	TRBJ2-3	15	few	TGCAGTGCTGGCCTGGGTGGGAGGGCCACAGATACGCAGTATTTT	CSAGLGGRATDTQYF
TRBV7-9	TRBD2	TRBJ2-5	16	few	TGTGCCAGCAGCCCCCGACTAGCGGGGGTGGGAGAGACCCAGTACTTC	CASSPRLAGVGETQYF
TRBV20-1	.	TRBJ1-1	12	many	TGCAGTGCTAGGCCGGAGAACACTGAAGCTTTCTTT	CSARPENTEAFF
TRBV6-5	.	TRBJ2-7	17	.	TGTGCCAGCAGTTCTTCCCGCGGGCGCCGGGAGCCCTACGAGCAGTACTTC	CASSSSRGRREPYEQYF
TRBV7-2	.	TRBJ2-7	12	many	TGTGCCAGCAGCTTGCTAGCTAGCGAGCAGTACTTC	CASSLLASEQYF
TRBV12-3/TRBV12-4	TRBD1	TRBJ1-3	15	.	TGTGCCAGCAGTACAGGGGAAACCTCTGGAAACACCATATATTTT	CASSTGETSGNTIYF
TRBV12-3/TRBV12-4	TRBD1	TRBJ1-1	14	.	TGTGCCAGCAGTTTTAGGGGACAGAAACCTGAAGCTTTCTTT	CASSFRGQKPEAFF
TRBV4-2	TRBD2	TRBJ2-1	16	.	TGTGCCAGCAGCCGAGCACTAGCGGGGGACTACAATGAGCAGTTCTTC	CASSRALAGDYNEQFF
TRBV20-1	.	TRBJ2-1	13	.	TGCAGTGCTAGCCCCTCTGGACTAAATGAGCAGTTCTTC	CSASPSGLNEQFF
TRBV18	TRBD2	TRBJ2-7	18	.	TGTGCCAGCTCACCATATGGGACTAGCGGGACCCGGCCGGGCGAGCAGTACTTC	CASSPYGTSGTRPGEQYF